These 24 T cell receptor beta chains came from one sample sequenced in a study of cytomegalovirus exposure and HLA in healthy donors. Profiling relied on immunoSEQ multiplex PCR, and the TCRdb table lists in-frame clones only, not all of them. The sample holds about 74,000 clones, 94% seen once. The sequencing sample was made of PBMCs. The receptors derive from a woman under 30 in good health and CMV-seropositive.

This chain links TRBV13 with TRBJ2-1, with TRBD1 matching 8 bases. CDR1 and CDR2 from the germline V gene are PRHDT and FYEKMQ (reference sequence). J gave up 5 bases and V 4 bases, and 7 bases lay outside the gene matches. The CDR3 spans 15 residues. The CDR3 nucleotides are TGTGCCAGCAGCTCTGGACAGGGTGTCCACAATGAGCAGTTCTTC. It translates to CASSSGQGVHNEQFF.

The genes are TRBV2 and TRBJ2-5; the D gene is possibly TRBD1 (6 bases). V shed 2 bases and J shed 2 bases, with 12 bases lying between them. CDR3 size: 15 residues. Germline lookup yields CDR1 SNHLY and CDR2 FYNNEI. The CDR3: CASSEMGARQETQYF. The CDR3 DNA reads as TGTGCCAGCAGTGAAATGGGGGCAAGACAAGAGACCCAGTACTTC. Full variable domain (missing parts from reference TRBV2 and TRBJ2-5): EPEVTQTPSHQVTQMGQEVILRCVPISNHLYFYWYRQILGQKVEFLVSFYNNEISEKSEIFDDQFSVERPDGSNFTLKIRSTKLEDSAMYFCASSEMGARQETQYFGPGTRLLVL.

This clone has only one observation. The V call is TRBV10-3, the J call TRBJ1-4; D ambiguous. CDR1 and CDR2 from the germline V gene are ENHRY and SYGVKD. V dropped 3 bases and J dropped 5 bases, with 10 bases sitting between them. This CDR3 has 14 residues. As DNA, the CDR3 is TGTGCCATCAGTGACGCGTCGGGGAATGAAAAACTGTTTTTT. Amino acid sequence: CAISDASGNEKLFF.

V usage is TRBV10-3 and J usage is TRBJ2-1; 12 bases fit TRBD2. The V and J ends lost 4 bases and 8 bases, in that order; junction bases with no gene match: 6. CDR1 is ENHRY, CDR2 SYGVKD, per germline. The CDR3 contains 15 residues. CDR3 bases: TGTGCCATCAGTGGCCAAAGACTAGCGGGAGATGAGCAGTTCTTC. This translates into CAISGQRLAGDEQFF.

The rearrangement joins TRBV6-6 to TRBJ2-2; 10 bases line up with TRBD2. This CDR3 is 16 amino acids long. Trimming removed 2 bases from V and 3 bases from J; junction bases left unmatched: 3. Germline V gives CDR1 MNHNY, CDR2 SVGAGI (reference sequence). In nucleotides, the CDR3 is TGTGCCAGCAGTTACGGCCTAGCGGGAGACACCGGGGAGCTGTTTTTT. Its protein product is CASSYGLAGDTGELFF.

The CDR3 DNA follows: TGTGCCAGTAGGAAGGAGAACTATGGCTACACCTTC. It specifies CASRKENYGYTF. The rearrangement links TRBV19 to TRBJ1-2; D is undetermined. The germline V gene has CDR1 LNHDA and CDR2 SQIVND (reference sequence). CDR3 length: 12 residues. V lost 6 bases, J lost 2 bases, and 7 bases lay in between.

This clone was seen only a few times. This sequence joins TRBV7-6 and TRBJ2-1; 12 nucleotides match TRBD2. V gave up 4 bases and J gave up 8 bases; unmatched junction bases: 15. Germline CDR1 SGHVS, CDR2 FNYEAQ. The CDR3 spans 18 residues. Here the CDR3 DNA reads TGTGCCAGCAGCTCCCCGGGTCTAGCGGGAGGGTCCTGGGATGAGCAGTTCTTC. It translates to CASSSPGLAGGSWDEQFF.

The chain has TRBV4-3 and TRBJ2-2; D possibly corresponds to TRBD1 (6 bases). V gave up 4 bases and J gave up 6 bases, with 9 bases separating them. The CDR3 contains 13 residues. CDR1 is LGHNA and CDR2 is YSLEER in the germline V gene. CDR3 DNA sequence: TGCGCCAGCAGCCTGACAGGCTCCGGGGAGCTGTTTTTT. Protein product: CASSLTGSGELFF.

The rearrangement links TRBV6-1 to TRBJ1-1; D is ambiguous. The V and J ends lost 5 bases and 1 base respectively, with 8 bases between them. CDR1 and CDR2 from the germline V gene are MNHNS and SASEGT. The CDR3 spans 13 residues. The chain's CDR3 is CASSSLRNTEAFF. Written as DNA, the CDR3 is TGTGCCAGCAGTTCCCTTAGGAACACTGAAGCTTTCTTT.

This chain uses TRBV19 with TRBJ2-5, with 11 bases fitting TRBD1. CDR1 and CDR2 from the germline V gene are LNHDA and SQIVND (reference sequence). Unmatched junction bases numbered 8, after V lost 10 bases and J lost 4 bases. This CDR3 contains 14 residues. In nucleotides, the CDR3 is TGTGCCACCTCCGGGACAGGGGGAGTAGAGACCCAGTACTTC. Protein sequence: CATSGTGGVETQYF.

The V and J genes are TRBV5-6 and TRBJ1-5; D is undetermined. The CDR3 spans 17 residues. The germline gives CDR1 SGHDT, CDR2 YYEEEE. The V and J ends lost 0 bases and 1 base respectively, with 14 bases between them. CDR3 residues: CASSLGSAGRSNQPQHF. The CDR3 DNA reads as TGTGCCAGCAGCTTGGGTTCAGCGGGGAGGAGCAATCAGCCCCAGCATTTT. Using reference TRBV5-6 and TRBJ1-5 for the parts outside the CDR3, the full variable domain is DAGVTQSPTHLIKTRGQQVTLRCSPKSGHDTVSWYQQALGQGPQFIFQYYEEEERQRGNFPDRFSGHQFPNYSSELNVNALLLGDSALYLCASSLGSAGRSNQPQHFGDGTRLSIL.

V gene TRBV5-7 combines with J gene TRBJ1-2, with D perhaps matching TRBD1 (6 bases). TRBV5-7 is an open reading frame, and its role is uncertain. V lost 6 bases, J lost 4 bases, and 19 bases lay in between. The CDR3 is 15 residues long. The CDR3 nucleotides read TGTGCCAGCACCCCATCGCGGGGGCGAACCTATGGCTACACCTTC. This codes for CASTPSRGRTYGYTF.

The chain has TRBV18 and TRBJ2-3; 14 bases fit TRBD2. With 2 bases clipped from V and 1 base from J, the junction kept 8 bases outside the gene matches. The CDR3 extends over 19 amino acids. Germline values: CDR1 KGHSH, CDR2 LQKENI. The CDR3 spells CASSPLGTSGREGTDTQYF. For the CDR3, the DNA is TGTGCCAGCTCACCATTGGGGACTAGCGGGAGAGAGGGCACAGATACGCAGTATTTT.

CDR3 loop: CASSVSGEGNTIYF. In nucleotides, the CDR3 is TGTGCCAGCAGCGTATCAGGGGAAGGAAACACCATATATTTT. The chain has TRBV9 and TRBJ1-3; D is possibly TRBD1 (6 bases). The CDR3 runs to 14 residues. V gave up 1 base and J gave up 4 bases, with 9 bases separating them. The germline gives CDR1 SGDLS, CDR2 YYNGEE.

This clone was detected once. This chain connects TRBV5-4 to TRBJ2-3, with 7 bases that match TRBD1. CDR3 size: 16 residues. V shed 0 bases and J 9 bases; nucleotides not matched to a gene: 13. The germline CDR1 and CDR2 sequences are SGHNT and YYREEE (reference sequence). For the CDR3, the DNA is TGTGCCAGCAGCTTGGCTGTAGAGGGGGCAGGTGGGACGCAGTATTTT. Its translation: CASSLAVEGAGGTQYF.

In its sample, this clone was seen many times. The rearrangement uses TRBV19 and TRBJ2-3; 9 bases are shared with TRBD2. With 3 bases clipped from V and 6 bases from J, the junction kept 7 bases outside the gene matches. The CDR3 runs to 15 residues. Looked up from germline, CDR1 is LNHDA and CDR2 is SQIVND (reference sequence). The chain's CDR3 is CASSILAGSPDTQYF. The CDR3 coding sequence is TGTGCCAGTAGTATCCTAGCGGGGAGCCCGGATACGCAGTATTTT.

The rearrangement joins TRBV7-8 to TRBJ2-1, with TRBD2 matching 12 bases. V shed 1 base, J shed 5 bases, and the junction held 6 bases outside the gene matches. This CDR3 comprises 17 residues. Per the germline V gene, CDR1 is SGHVS and CDR2 is FQNEAQ. The CDR3, as DNA: TGTGCCAGCAGCTTAGAGGTGGGACTAGCGGGCCACAATGAGCAGTTCTTC. This encodes CASSLEVGLAGHNEQFF.

This clone was seen a single time. CDR3 nucleotides: TGTGCCAGCAGTTCCTGGACTAGCGGCTCCCGGGATACGCAGTATTTT. It is translated as CASSSWTSGSRDTQYF. The chain uses TRBV7-8 and TRBJ2-3; 10 bases align to TRBD2. Per germline, CDR1 SGHVS and CDR2 FQNEAQ. Losses at the gene ends were 6 bases for V and 6 bases for J; bases not matched to a gene: 12. This CDR3 spans 16 amino acids.

The chain employs TRBV7-9 and TRBJ1-4, with 7 bases aligning to TRBD1. After removal of 5 bases from V and 4 bases from J, the junction contained 10 bases not matched to a gene. This CDR3 has 16 residues. CDR1 and CDR2 (germline): SEHNR, FQNEAQ (reference sequence). In DNA form, the CDR3 reads TGTGCCAGCAGCCCACTCGGGACAGAAGTTAATGAAAAACTGTTTTTT. Its protein is CASSPLGTEVNEKLFF.

The V gene is TRBV19, the J gene TRBJ2-1; 15 positions agree with TRBD2. The V gene end was trimmed by 5 bases and the J gene end by 7 bases; junction bases not matched to a gene: 9. Germline-derived CDR1 and CDR2 are LNHDA and SQIVND (reference sequence). The CDR3 loop spans 17 amino acids. The CDR3 protein is CASSWTSGRAYVNEQFF. The DNA for the CDR3 is TGTGCCAGTAGTTGGACTAGCGGGAGGGCCTATGTGAATGAGCAGTTCTTC.

The genes are TRBV7-2 and TRBJ2-7; tentatively, D is TRBD2 (6 bases). The CDR3 length is 14 residues. V was trimmed by 3 bases and J by 4 bases, leaving 13 bases between them. Germline CDR1 is SGHTA and CDR2 is FQGNSA. In nucleotides, the CDR3 is TGTGCCAGCAGCTTCCGGGACTCCCGATACGAGCAGTACTTC. Its protein is CASSFRDSRYEQYF.

This chain links TRBV6-1 with TRBJ2-2; 9 bases align to TRBD1. CDR3 length: 16 amino acids. CDR1 MNHNS and CDR2 SASEGT come from the germline V gene. With V trimmed by 3 bases and J by 5 bases, 7 bases remained unmatched. CDR3: CASSDWGQGRTGELFF. DNA of the CDR3: TGTGCCAGCAGTGATTGGGGACAGGGTAGGACCGGGGAGCTGTTTTTT.

V usage is TRBV6-6 and J usage is TRBJ2-7, with TRBD2 as a possible D gene (5 bases). CDR1 MNHNY and CDR2 SVGAGI come from the germline V gene (reference sequence). The CDR3 is made up of 13 amino acids. The germline V and J ends were trimmed by 5 bases and 6 bases, with 14 bases remaining between them. The CDR3 bases are TGTGCCAGCAGTCCCGGGATCTCTCTCGAGCAGTACTTC. Its translation: CASSPGISLEQYF.

The chain employs TRBV18 and TRBJ2-7, with 7 bases that match TRBD2. J was trimmed by 0 bases and V by 4 bases; bases with no gene match: 12. The CDR3 spans 17 residues. Germline-derived CDR1 and CDR2 are KGHSH and LQKENI. CDR3 sequence reads: CASSLQLETSSSYEQYF. CDR3 nucleotides: TGTGCCAGCTCACTACAGCTAGAGACTAGCAGCTCCTACGAGCAGTACTTC.